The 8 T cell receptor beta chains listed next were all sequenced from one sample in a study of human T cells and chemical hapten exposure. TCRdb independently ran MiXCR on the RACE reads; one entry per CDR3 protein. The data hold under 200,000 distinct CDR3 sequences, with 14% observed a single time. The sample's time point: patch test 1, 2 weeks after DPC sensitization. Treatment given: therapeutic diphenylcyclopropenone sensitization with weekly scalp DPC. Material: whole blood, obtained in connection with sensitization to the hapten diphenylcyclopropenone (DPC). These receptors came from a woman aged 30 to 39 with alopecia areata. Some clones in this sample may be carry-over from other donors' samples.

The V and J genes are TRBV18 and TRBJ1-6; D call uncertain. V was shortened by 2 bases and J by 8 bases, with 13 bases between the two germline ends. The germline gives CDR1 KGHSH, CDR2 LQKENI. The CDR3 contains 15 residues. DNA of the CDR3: TGTGCCAGCTCACCATTGTTAGGAGGAGATTCACCCCTCCACTTT. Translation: CASSPLLGGDSPLHF.

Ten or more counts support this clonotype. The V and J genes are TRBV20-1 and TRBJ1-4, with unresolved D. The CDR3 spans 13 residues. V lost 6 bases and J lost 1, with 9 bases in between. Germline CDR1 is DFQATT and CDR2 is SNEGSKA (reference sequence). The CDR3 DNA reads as TGCAGTGCCGCCTCAGGAACTAATGAAAAACTGTTTTTT. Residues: CSAASGTNEKLFF.

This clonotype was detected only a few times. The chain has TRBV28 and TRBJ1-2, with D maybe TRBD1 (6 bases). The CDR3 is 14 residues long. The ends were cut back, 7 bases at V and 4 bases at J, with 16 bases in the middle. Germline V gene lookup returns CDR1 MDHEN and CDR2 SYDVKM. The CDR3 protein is CASTPTGGVYGYTF. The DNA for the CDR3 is TGTGCCAGCACCCCGACTGGGGGCGTCTATGGCTACACCTTC.

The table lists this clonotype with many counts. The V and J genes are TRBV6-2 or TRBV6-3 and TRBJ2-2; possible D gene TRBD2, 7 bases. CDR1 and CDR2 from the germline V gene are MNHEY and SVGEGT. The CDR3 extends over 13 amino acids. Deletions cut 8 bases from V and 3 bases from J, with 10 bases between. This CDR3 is CASGGADTGELFF. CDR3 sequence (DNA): TGTGCCAGCGGGGGGGCGGACACCGGGGAGCTGTTTTTT.

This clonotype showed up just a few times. CDR3 loop: CASSMDSASTDTQYF. CDR3 coding DNA: TGCGCCAGCAGCATGGACAGTGCTAGCACAGATACGCAGTATTTT. The chain joins TRBV5-1 to TRBJ2-3, with D perhaps matching TRBD1 (6 bases). Germline values: CDR1 SGHRS, CDR2 YFSETQ. The CDR3 extends over 15 amino acids. V was cut by 4 bases and J by 0 bases, with 12 bases left in between.

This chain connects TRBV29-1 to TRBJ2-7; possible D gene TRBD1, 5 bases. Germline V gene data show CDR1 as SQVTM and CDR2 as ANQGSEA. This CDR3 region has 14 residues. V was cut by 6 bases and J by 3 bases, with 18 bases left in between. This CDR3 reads CSVGGWGRDYEQYF. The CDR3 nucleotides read TGCAGCGTCGGCGGTTGGGGCAGGGACTACGAGCAGTACTTC.

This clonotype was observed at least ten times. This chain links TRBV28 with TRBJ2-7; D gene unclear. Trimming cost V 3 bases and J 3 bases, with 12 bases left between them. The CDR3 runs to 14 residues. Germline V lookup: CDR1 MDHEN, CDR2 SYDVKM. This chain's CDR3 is CASSLPSLFYEQYF. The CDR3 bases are TGTGCCAGCAGTTTGCCCTCCCTATTCTACGAGCAGTACTTC.

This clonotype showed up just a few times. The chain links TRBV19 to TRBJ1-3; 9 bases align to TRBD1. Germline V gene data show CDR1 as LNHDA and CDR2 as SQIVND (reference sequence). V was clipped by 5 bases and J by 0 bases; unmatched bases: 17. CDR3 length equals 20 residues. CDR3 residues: CASSSWIGQGPRSSGNTIYF. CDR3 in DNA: TGTGCCAGTAGTTCGTGGATTGGACAGGGGCCCAGGAGCTCTGGAAACACCATATATTTT.